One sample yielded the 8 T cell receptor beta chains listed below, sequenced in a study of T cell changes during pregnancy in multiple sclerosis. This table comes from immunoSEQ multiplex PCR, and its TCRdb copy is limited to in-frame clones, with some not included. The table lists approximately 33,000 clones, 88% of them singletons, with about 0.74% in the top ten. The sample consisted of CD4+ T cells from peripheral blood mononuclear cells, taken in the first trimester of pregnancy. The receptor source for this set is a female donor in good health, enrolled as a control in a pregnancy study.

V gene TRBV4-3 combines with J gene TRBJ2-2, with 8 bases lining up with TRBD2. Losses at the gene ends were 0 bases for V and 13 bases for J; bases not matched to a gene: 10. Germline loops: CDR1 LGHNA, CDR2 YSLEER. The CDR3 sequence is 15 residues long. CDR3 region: CASSQERGVKLALFF. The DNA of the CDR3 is TGCGCCAGCAGCCAAGAGCGGGGGGTTAAGCTCGCGCTGTTTTTT.

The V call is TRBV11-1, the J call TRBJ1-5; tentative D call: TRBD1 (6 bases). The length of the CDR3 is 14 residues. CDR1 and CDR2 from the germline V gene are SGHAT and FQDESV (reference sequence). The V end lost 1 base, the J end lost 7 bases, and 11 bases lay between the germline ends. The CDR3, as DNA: TGTGCCAGCAGCTTAGACAGGGTAGAACAGCCCCAGCATTTT. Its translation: CASSLDRVEQPQHF.

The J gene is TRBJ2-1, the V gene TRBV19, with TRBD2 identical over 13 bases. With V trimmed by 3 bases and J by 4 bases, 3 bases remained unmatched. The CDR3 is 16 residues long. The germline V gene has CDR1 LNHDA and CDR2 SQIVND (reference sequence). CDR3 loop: CASSITSGGAYNEQFF. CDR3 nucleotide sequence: TGTGCCAGTAGTATTACTAGCGGGGGGGCGTACAATGAGCAGTTCTTC.

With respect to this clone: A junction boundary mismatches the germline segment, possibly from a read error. CDR3: CAWSATGVNRPQHF. CDR3 nucleotides: TGTGCCTGGAGTGCGACAGGGGTGAATCGGCCCCAGCATTTT. V and J are TRBV30 and TRBJ1-5; 8 nucleotides line up with TRBD1. From germline, CDR1 is GTSNPN and CDR2 SVGIG (reference sequence). The CDR3 contains 14 residues.

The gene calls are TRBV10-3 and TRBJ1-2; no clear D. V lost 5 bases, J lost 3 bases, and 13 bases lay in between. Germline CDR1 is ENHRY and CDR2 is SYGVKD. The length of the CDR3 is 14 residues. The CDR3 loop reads CAISSTGVDYGYTF. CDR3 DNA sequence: TGTGCCATCAGTTCTACGGGAGTAGACTATGGCTACACCTTC.

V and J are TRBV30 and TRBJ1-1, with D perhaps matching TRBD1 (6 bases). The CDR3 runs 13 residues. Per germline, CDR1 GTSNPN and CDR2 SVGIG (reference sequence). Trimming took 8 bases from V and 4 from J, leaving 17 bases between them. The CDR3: CAGARGGVTEAFF. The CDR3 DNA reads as TGTGCCGGAGCACGAGGGGGTGTCACTGAAGCTTTCTTT.

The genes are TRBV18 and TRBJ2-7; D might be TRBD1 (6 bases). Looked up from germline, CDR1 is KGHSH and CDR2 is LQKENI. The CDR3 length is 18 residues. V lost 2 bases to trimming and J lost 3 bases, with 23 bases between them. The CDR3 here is CASSPLATSGTTYYEQYF. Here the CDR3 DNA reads TGTGCCAGCTCACCATTAGCCACCTCCGGGACAACATACTACGAGCAGTACTTC.

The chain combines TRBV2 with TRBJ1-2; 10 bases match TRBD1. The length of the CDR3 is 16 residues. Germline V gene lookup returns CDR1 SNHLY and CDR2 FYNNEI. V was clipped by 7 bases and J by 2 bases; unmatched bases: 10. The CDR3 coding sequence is TGTGCCAGCAATGGACAGGGGGTTCTCCGAAACTATGGCTACACCTTC. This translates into CASNGQGVLRNYGYTF.